This TCR beta chain was profiled in a study of T cells in tumors after PD-1 blockade. Losses at the gene ends were 2 bases for V and 2 bases for J; bases not matched to a gene: 6. The CDR3 spans 16 residues. CDR1 and CDR2 from the germline V gene are SGHKS and YYEKEE (reference sequence). Profiled with immunoSEQ multiplex PCR; TCRdb holds only in-frame clones, not every one. Of 6,500 to 9,500 clones detected, around 69% appear once; the ten largest clones hold around 10%. The sample holds one count of this clone. This clonotype was sampled from a human donor with basal cell carcinoma. This specimen consisted of tumor tissue, obtained after anti-PD-1 treatment. The V and J genes are TRBV5-5 and TRBJ2-3; 9 bases align to TRBD1. The CDR3 loop is CASSLPGQGHTDTQYF. The DNA of the CDR3 is TGTGCCAGCAGCTTACCGGGACAGGGCCACACAGATACGCAGTATTTT. The full variable domain, in which reference TRBV5-5 and TRBJ2-3 provide the parts outside the CDR3, is DAGVTQSPTHLIKTRGQQVTLRCSPISGHKSVSWYQQVLGQGPQFIFQYYEKEERGRGNFPDRFSARQFPNYSSELNVNALLLGDSALYLCASSLPGQGHTDTQYFGPGTRLTVL.